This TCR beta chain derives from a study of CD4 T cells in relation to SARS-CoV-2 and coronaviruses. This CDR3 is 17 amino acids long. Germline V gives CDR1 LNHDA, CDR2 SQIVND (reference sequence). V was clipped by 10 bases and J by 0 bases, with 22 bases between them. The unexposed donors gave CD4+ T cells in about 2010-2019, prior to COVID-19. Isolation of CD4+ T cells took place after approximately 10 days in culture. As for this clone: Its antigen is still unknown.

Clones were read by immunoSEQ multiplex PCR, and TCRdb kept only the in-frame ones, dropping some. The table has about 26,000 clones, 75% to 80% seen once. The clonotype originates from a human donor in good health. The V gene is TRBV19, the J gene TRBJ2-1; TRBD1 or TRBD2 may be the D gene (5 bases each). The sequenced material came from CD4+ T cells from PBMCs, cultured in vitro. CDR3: CATNFFHGDGSYNEQFF. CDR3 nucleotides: TGTGCCACCAATTTTTTCCACGGGGACGGCTCCTACAATGAGCAGTTCTTC.